This T cell receptor beta chain was identified in a study of blood T cells in healthy people across ages. This clonotype has just one count. There are 15 residues in the CDR3. Together with a sample-barcoded 5' primer, a J-beta primer mix was included in a second PCR lasting about 7 to 11 cycles. Every cDNA molecule bore a tag from a template-switch adaptor containing 12 random nucleotides. TCRdb re-called the 5' RACE reads with MiXCR, one entry per CDR3 protein. The sample lists 1.5 million to 2 million distinct CDR3 sequences; about 50% were seen once. The rearrangement joins TRBV21-1 to TRBJ2-7; TRBD1 is the table's D call and was not checked against the DNA. TRBV21-1 is deemed a pseudogene. The material sequenced was blood. This TCR was recovered from a woman aged 35 to 49 in good health. The CDR3 DNA sequence: TGTGCCAGCAGCAAGGGCGGGGACAGAAACTACGAGCAGTACTTC. Amino acid sequence: CASSKGGDRNYEQYF.